The 16 T cell receptor beta chains below come from one sample, sequenced in a study of blood T cell repertoires in COVID-19. TCRdb's copy holds only in-frame clones and misses some; the assay was immunoSEQ multiplex PCR. Seen here are fewer than 75,000 clones, roughly nine tenths observed once, and the top ten hold approximately 9%. The sample consisted of peripheral blood. All receptors derive from a human donor in a cohort sampled during active COVID-19.

The CDR3 coding sequence is TGTGCCATCAGAGAAGACAGGGGTCGATCCTACGAGCAGTACTTC. Its translation is CAIREDRGRSYEQYF. This chain links TRBV10-3 with TRBJ2-7; 8 bases are shared with TRBD1. The CDR3 has 15 residues. Germline V gene data show CDR1 as ENHRY and CDR2 as SYGVKD. The ends lost 6 bases at V and 1 base at J; junction bases unmatched: 8.

The V gene is TRBV7-2, the J gene TRBJ2-3; perhaps TRBD2 as D (6 bases). CDR1 is SGHTA, CDR2 FQGNSA, per germline. This CDR3 has 15 residues. V shed 1 base and J shed 2 bases, with 10 bases lying between them. The DNA of the CDR3 is TGTGCCAGCAGCTTAGGCGGGACTCCCACAGATACGCAGTATTTT. It is translated as CASSLGGTPTDTQYF. Combining the CDR3 with reference TRBV7-2 and TRBJ2-3 gives the whole variable domain GAGVSQSPSNKVTEKGKDVELRCDPISGHTALYWYRQSLGQGLEFLIYFQGNSAPDKSGLPSDRFSAERTGGSVSTLTIQRTQQEDSAVYLCASSLGGTPTDTQYFGPGTRLTVL.

A word on this clone: This sample also contains other DNA sequences that code for the same CDR3. The J gene is TRBJ2-3, the V gene TRBV19, with 7 positions matching TRBD2. The CDR3 sequence is 16 residues long. Germline-derived CDR1 and CDR2 are LNHDA and SQIVND (reference sequence). The V and J ends lost 3 bases and 0 bases, in that order; junction bases with no gene match: 6. CDR3 nucleotides: TGTGCCAGTAGTATCAGGAGCGGGACTAGCACAGATACGCAGTATTTT. Translating gives CASSIRSGTSTDTQYF.

This rearrangement joins TRBV6-2 or TRBV6-3 to TRBJ2-1; possible D gene TRBD2, 7 bases. The CDR3 is 17 residues long. Germline CDR1 MNHEY, CDR2 SVGEGT. The V end lost 2 bases, the J end lost 0 bases, and 14 bases lay between the germline ends. In DNA, the CDR3 is TGTGCCAGCAGTTACGGGGGGGCCAGGAGCTCCTACAATGAGCAGTTCTTC. It is translated as CASSYGGARSSYNEQFF.

The chain uses TRBV3-1 (or the pseudogene TRBV3-2) and TRBJ2-7, with TRBD1 matching 8 bases. Germline V lookup: CDR1 LGHDT, CDR2 YNNKEL (reference sequence). This CDR3 spans 15 amino acids. V trimming: 1 base; J trimming: 7 bases; junction bases outside the gene matches: 9. The CDR3 DNA follows: TGTGCCAGCAGCCAAGTTGCCGGGACAGGCGAAGAGCAGTACTTC. Protein product: CASSQVAGTGEEQYF.

This rearrangement joins TRBV18 to TRBJ1-1; 9 bases line up with TRBD1. V shed 4 bases, J shed 4 bases, and the junction held 10 bases outside the gene matches. This CDR3 spans 16 amino acids. Germline CDR1 reads KGHSH; CDR2 reads LQKENI. DNA of the CDR3: TGTGCCAGCTCACGGGGACAGGGCAGCGATGGCACTGAAGCTTTCTTT. Translated, it gives CASSRGQGSDGTEAFF.

V and J are TRBV28 and TRBJ1-2; 8 bases agree with TRBD1. The CDR3 is made up of 15 amino acids. From germline, CDR1 is MDHEN and CDR2 SYDVKM. Losses at the gene ends were 1 base for V and 4 bases for J; bases not matched to a gene: 5. The CDR3 is CASSLSGQGLYGYTF. The DNA for the CDR3 is TGTGCCAGCAGTTTATCAGGACAGGGCCTCTATGGCTACACCTTC.

The gene calls are TRBV19 and TRBJ2-7; D might be TRBD2 (7 bases). This CDR3 contains 13 residues. Trimming pared 11 bases from V and 3 bases from J, leaving 17 bases between. The germline CDR1 and CDR2 sequences are LNHDA and SQIVND (reference sequence). This CDR3 reads CASAGAPNYEQYF. Here the CDR3 DNA reads TGTGCCTCCGCGGGGGCCCCTAACTACGAGCAGTACTTC. Full variable domain (rest looked up from reference TRBV19 and TRBJ2-7): DGGITQSPKYLFRKEGQNVTLSCEQNLNHDAMYWYRQDPGQGLRLIYYSQIVNDFQKGDIAEGYSVSREKKESFPLTVTSAQKNPTAFYLCASAGAPNYEQYFGPGTRLTVT.

This chain uses TRBV11-3 with TRBJ2-1; D uncertain. The CDR3 covers 14 residues. Deletions cut 5 bases from V and 3 bases from J, with 11 bases between. Germline assignment: CDR1 SGHNT and CDR2 YENEEA. The CDR3 DNA sequence: TGTGCCAGCAGCATAAACAGTTACTACAATGAGCAGTTCTTC. Protein product: CASSINSYYNEQFF.

V gene TRBV11-2 combines with J gene TRBJ2-7; 11 nucleotides align to TRBD2. Trimming at V came to 3 bases and at J to 2 bases, leaving 3 bases not matched to a gene. The CDR3 runs 15 residues. The germline V gene encodes CDR1 SGHAT and CDR2 FQNNGV. As DNA, the CDR3 is TGTGCCAGCAGCTTCGGGACTAGCGGACCCTACGAGCAGTACTTC. This translates into CASSFGTSGPYEQYF.

V and J are TRBV7-8 and TRBJ2-3, with TRBD2 matching 8 bases. The germline CDR1 and CDR2 sequences are SGHVS and FQNEAQ. V shed 2 bases and J 5 bases; nucleotides not matched to a gene: 6. The CDR3 spans 15 residues. The CDR3 here is CASSLLAGGRDTQYF. The CDR3 DNA reads TGTGCCAGCAGCTTACTCGCGGGAGGACGAGATACGCAGTATTTT.

This clone was seen a single time. This chain joins TRBV7-2 and TRBJ2-3, with D maybe TRBD2 (6 bases). The germline V gene encodes CDR1 SGHTA and CDR2 FQGNSA. Deletions cut 5 bases from V and 0 bases from J, with 12 bases between. The CDR3 length is 15 residues. DNA of the CDR3: TGTGCCAGCAGCCCCCTAGCGTCTAGCACAGATACGCAGTATTTT. The encoded protein is CASSPLASSTDTQYF.

This clone was found once. CDR3 protein: CASSQGEVRETQYF. CDR3 DNA sequence: TGCGCCAGCAGCCAGGGGGAGGTTAGGGAGACCCAGTACTTC. The chain is built from TRBV4-3 and TRBJ2-5; D perhaps matches TRBD2 (6 bases). CDR1 and CDR2 (germline): LGHNA, YSLEER. This CDR3 has 14 amino acids. Deletions cut 3 bases from V and 5 bases from J, with 13 bases between.

This clone occurred once. The rearrangement uses TRBV4-3 and TRBJ1-4, with 8 bases aligning to TRBD1. The CDR3 spans 16 residues. Looked up from germline, CDR1 is LGHNA and CDR2 is YSLEER. After removal of 1 base from V and 3 bases from J, the junction contained 4 bases not matched to a gene. CDR3 amino acids: CASSQGTGRANEKLFF. CDR3 coding DNA: TGCGCCAGCAGCCAAGGGACAGGGAGGGCTAATGAAAAACTGTTTTTT.

The chain uses TRBV28 and TRBJ2-5, with TRBD2 identical over 8 bases. The germline V gene encodes CDR1 MDHEN and CDR2 SYDVKM. V lost 5 bases, J lost 4 bases, and 6 bases stayed unmatched. The CDR3 loop spans 14 amino acids. The CDR3 DNA sequence: TGTGCCAGCAGTAAGGGACTAGTAGGAGAGACCCAGTACTTC. It is translated as CASSKGLVGETQYF.

The rearrangement uses TRBV7-8 and TRBJ2-7, with 11 positions matching TRBD2. CDR1 and CDR2 from the germline V gene are SGHVS and FQNEAQ. The CDR3 runs to 15 residues. V shed 2 bases, J shed 6 bases, and the junction held 6 bases outside the gene matches. The CDR3 DNA is TGTGCCAGCAGCTTAAGACTAGCGGGACGTGGCGAGCAGTACTTC. Encoded protein: CASSLRLAGRGEQYF.